Following are 8 T cell receptor beta chains from one sample sequenced in a study of T cell responses to AZD1222 COVID-19 vaccine (dated by TCRdb to 2020 to 2022). Libraries were prepared through the immunoSEQ multiplex PCR assay. As stored in TCRdb, this immuneACCESS dataset retains in-frame rearrangements with V and J assigned. A fraction of the clones does not appear; measured against another copy, unresolved V genes explain less than half of the discrepancy, and the remainder lacks a known reason. The sample contains some 96,000 clones, 85% to 90% of them found a single time. Around 3% of the sample is taken by the ten largest. The time point label on this specimen signifies: baseline before first vaccination. The sequencing used peripheral blood, collected on day 0 of AZD1222 vaccination. Receptors originate from an adult in good health.

This chain joins TRBV4-3 and TRBJ1-2; D might be TRBD1 (5 bases). Germline-derived CDR1 and CDR2 are LGHNA and YSLEER. CDR3 size: 16 residues. V was pared by 1 base and J by 6 bases, with 18 bases between. The CDR3 region has the DNA TGCGCCAGCAGCCAAGGACGATACAGGAGTCTCCATGGCTACACCTTC. It specifies CASSQGRYRSLHGYTF.

The rearrangement joins TRBV6-5 to TRBJ1-1; a possible D gene is TRBD1 (5 bases). Trimming took off 5 bases at V and 1 base at J, with 14 bases between the two ends. CDR3 length: 15 residues. Germline V CDR1 and CDR2: MNHEY, SVGAGI. CDR3 bases: TGTGCCAGCAGTCCTCGCTGGGGGAAGAACACTGAAGCTTTCTTT. This encodes CASSPRWGKNTEAFF.

This clone has just one count. The gene calls are TRBV7-8 and TRBJ1-4; D is unclear. This CDR3 region has 14 residues. Trimming took 0 bases from V and 2 from J, leaving 4 bases between them. The germline gives CDR1 SGHVS, CDR2 FQNEAQ. The CDR3 DNA is TGTGCCAGCAGCTTAGCCAGCACTAATGAAAAACTGTTTTTT. This translates into CASSLASTNEKLFF.

The chain joins TRBV25-1 to TRBJ2-2, with 11 positions matching TRBD2. This CDR3 spans 17 amino acids. The ends lost 1 base at V and 3 bases at J; junction bases unmatched: 4. Looked up from germline, CDR1 is MGHDK and CDR2 is SYGVNS. In nucleotides, the CDR3 is TGTGCCAGCAGTGAATCCCCGGGACTAGCGGACACCGGGGAGCTGTTTTTT. This translates into CASSESPGLADTGELFF. Full variable domain (rest looked up from reference TRBV25-1 and TRBJ2-2): EADIYQTPRYLVIGTGKKITLECSQTMGHDKMYWYQQDPGMELHLIHYSYGVNSTEKGDLSSESTVSRIRTEHFPLTLESARPSHTSQYLCASSESPGLADTGELFFGEGSRLTVL.

The chain uses TRBV28 and TRBJ2-1; 11 bases fit TRBD2. J was trimmed by 3 bases and V by 4 bases; bases with no gene match: 8. Germline CDR1 MDHEN, CDR2 SYDVKM. The CDR3 runs to 17 residues. The CDR3 region is CASSSSPGTSGYNEQFF. The CDR3 DNA reads TGTGCCAGCAGTTCTTCTCCCGGGACTAGCGGCTACAATGAGCAGTTCTTC.

A single count supports this clone. The rearrangement links TRBV30 to TRBJ2-7; no reliable D call. The V gene's germline CDR1 is GTSNPN and CDR2 SVGIG (reference sequence). V was cut by 0 bases and J by 2 bases, with 8 bases left in between. The CDR3 covers 13 residues. The CDR3 loop is CAWSVDLAYEQYF. CDR3 DNA: TGTGCCTGGAGTGTAGATTTAGCCTACGAGCAGTACTTC.

V usage is TRBV24-1 and J usage is TRBJ1-2; 9 nucleotides line up with TRBD1. Trimming cost V 7 bases and J 3 bases; bases outside gene matches: 8. From germline, CDR1 is KGHDR and CDR2 SFDVKD. CDR3 length: 15 amino acids. This chain's CDR3 is CATRSTGQGDYGYTF. CDR3 in DNA: TGTGCCACCAGATCCACGGGACAGGGTGACTATGGCTACACCTTC.

This clone was observed a single time. The CDR3 sequence: CASSYPTQIAEAFF. CDR3 DNA sequence: TGTGCCAGCAGTTACCCCACCCAAATCGCTGAAGCTTTCTTT. V and J are TRBV6-2 or TRBV6-3 and TRBJ1-1; D gene ambiguous. The ends were cut back, 2 bases at V and 6 bases at J, with 13 bases in the middle. Germline lookup yields CDR1 MNHEY and CDR2 SVGEGT. This CDR3 contains 14 residues.